The T cell receptor beta chain under discussion was sequenced for a study of OX40 agonist ivuxolimab in advanced cancers. The assay was immunoSEQ multiplex PCR, and TCRdb's table has in-frame clones only and misses some. The data contain almost 70,000 clones, 80% to 85% of them singletons. This TCR came from an adult with an advanced solid tumor such as melanoma, head and neck, liver or kidney cancer. The sample here was CD4+ or CD8+ T cells sorted from blood, taken in a trial of the OX40 agonist ivuxolimab.

The CDR3 region has the DNA TGTGCCAGCTCACCACCGGCGTTATCCGGGCAGGGGCAGCCCCAGCATTTT. Residues: CASSPPALSGQGQPQHF. The gene calls are TRBV18 and TRBJ1-5; perhaps TRBD1 as D (6 bases). V was cut by 0 bases and J by 7 bases, with 19 bases left in between. The CDR3 contains 17 residues. Germline values: CDR1 KGHSH, CDR2 LQKENI.